This TCR beta chain comes out of a study of blood T cell repertoires in COVID-19. Original processing methods: The authors estimated nucleated cell counts from reference gene primer amplification. Measured with immunoSEQ multiplex PCR; TCRdb has only the in-frame clones, and not every one. V, J and clone size were drawn from that table, and D and trimming were deduced from the DNA. This sample has a few hundred thousand clones; around nine tenths occur once, and the top ten carry approximately 10%. V shed 7 bases and J 2 bases; nucleotides not matched to a gene: 5. Looked up from germline, CDR1 is MNHEY and CDR2 is SVGAGI. The CDR3 is 14 amino acids.

The sequence was obtained from a woman aged 30 to 39 with COVID-19, enrolled during active disease. The sequencing input was peripheral blood. This chain uses TRBV6-5 with TRBJ2-1; 7 bases match TRBD1. CDR3 residues: CASNGQAAYNEQFF. CDR3 sequence (DNA): TGTGCCAGCAACGGACAGGCCGCCTACAATGAGCAGTTCTTC.